A selection of T cell receptor beta chains follows, all from one sample in a study of T-cell reconstitution after alpha-beta-depleted transplantation in children. A single record per CDR3 protein comes from TCRdb applying MiXCR to the PCR reads. Of approximately 500,000 distinct CDR3 sequences in the sample, more than 9% are singletons; the top ten hold 2% to 2.5%. The sequencing here drew on PBMCs, taken before TCRalphabeta/CD19-depleted stem cell transplant. Every receptor here comes from a child aged 2 to 15 with inherited bone marrow failure, due to receive a stem cell transplant. CDR3s include the opening cysteine and the closing phenylalanine or tryptophan. A D gene is named only where the DNA matches it firmly. Some rows have no size entry. The others give once, few or many, or a class for an expanded clone.

CASSDYSGIRNEQFF | TGTGCCAGCAGCGATTATAGCGGGATTAGGAATGAGCAGTTCTTC | TRBV28 | TRBD2 | . | TRBJ2-1
CSARGLAGTLYEQYF | TGCAGTGCTAGGGGACTAGCGGGGACCCTCTACGAGCAGTACTTC | TRBV20-1 | TRBD2 | many | TRBJ2-7
CSACAPGGGYNEQFF | TGCAGTGCATGCGCCCCCGGAGGCGGGTACAATGAGCAGTTCTTC | TRBV20-1 | . | many | TRBJ2-1
CASSLGAPNEQFF | TGTGCCAGCAGCTTAGGGGCTCCCAATGAGCAGTTCTTC | TRBV7-2 | . | many | TRBJ2-1
CSVAGLNTGELFF | TGCAGCGTTGCGGGGCTAAACACCGGGGAGCTGTTTTTT | TRBV29-1 | . | many | TRBJ2-2
CASDSIGRPLNYGYTF | TGTGCCAGCGATTCCATCGGCAGGCCCCTTAACTATGGCTACACCTTC | TRBV12-3/TRBV12-4 | . | few | TRBJ1-2
CASSQDGLAGVVEQFF | TGTGCCAGCAGCCAAGATGGACTAGCGGGAGTGGTTGAGCAGTTCTTC | TRBV4-2 | TRBD2 | few | TRBJ2-1
CASSSLTRNTGELFF | TGTGCCAGTAGTTCGCTCACCCGCAACACCGGGGAGCTGTTTTTT | TRBV19 | . | few | TRBJ2-2
CATSGGQFETQYF | TGTGCCACCAGCGGGGGACAATTCGAGACCCAGTACTTC | TRBV15 | . | many | TRBJ2-5
CATSTTSGRSISEQYF | TGTGCCACCTCAACGACTAGCGGGCGTTCTATCAGCGAGCAGTACTTC | TRBV18 | TRBD2 | many | TRBJ2-7
CATSPSVGGRLYEQYF | TGTGCCACCAGCCCCAGCGTGGGGGGGCGCTTATACGAGCAGTACTTC | TRBV15 | . | few | TRBJ2-7
CASRTPGGETQYF | TGTGCCAGCAGGACCCCCGGAGGCGAGACCCAGTACTTC | TRBV6-4 | . | . | TRBJ2-5
CASSLALVGQPQHF | TGTGCCAGCAGCTTGGCCTTGGTGGGGCAGCCCCAGCATTTT | TRBV5-8 | . | many | TRBJ1-5
CATSRGGMMGEQFF | TGTGCCACCAGCAGAGGAGGCATGATGGGTGAGCAGTTCTTC | TRBV15 | . | many | TRBJ2-1
CASSLSATSYEQYF | TGCGCCAGCAGCTTGTCGGCCACATCCTACGAGCAGTACTTC | TRBV5-1 | . | many | TRBJ2-7
CASSLRVLSPGANVLTF | TGTGCCAGCAGCCTCCGGGTCCTCAGCCCTGGGGCCAACGTCCTGACTTTC | TRBV13 | . | many | TRBJ2-6
CSARDLGQVNQPQHF | TGCAGTGCTAGAGATCTGGGCCAAGTCAATCAGCCCCAGCATTTT | TRBV20-1 | . | few | TRBJ1-5
CASSQSYWFRTDTQYF | TGCGCCAGCAGTCAATCGTACTGGTTCCGCACAGATACGCAGTATTTT | TRBV23-1 | . | . | TRBJ2-3
CASNLAGVGELFF | TGTGCCAGCAATCTAGCGGGAGTGGGGGAGCTGTTTTTT | TRBV28 | TRBD2 | many | TRBJ2-2
CASSRLKDRDGEAFF | TGCGCCAGCAGCCGCTTAAAAGACAGGGACGGTGAAGCTTTCTTT | TRBV4-1 | TRBD1 | . | TRBJ1-1
CASNRWGTHQPQHF | TGTGCCAGTAATCGTTGGGGGACGCATCAGCCCCAGCATTTT | TRBV19 | . | few | TRBJ1-5
CASSPQGGGHGYTF | TGTGCCAGCAGCCCGCAGGGGGGCGGACATGGCTACACCTTC | TRBV7-6 | TRBD1 | many | TRBJ1-2
CSAVHLQGSTNEKLFF | TGCAGTGCTGTTCACCTACAGGGGAGTACTAATGAAAAACTGTTTTTT | TRBV20-1 | TRBD1 | few | TRBJ1-4
CATRPKGSTYEQYF | TGTGCCACCCGCCCCAAAGGCAGTACCTACGAGCAGTACTTC | TRBV12-3/TRBV12-4 | . | many | TRBJ2-7
CASSSYGGDPAEAFF | TGTGCCAGCAGTTCCTACGGGGGGGACCCCGCAGAAGCTTTCTTT | TRBV6-5 | . | . | TRBJ1-1
CASRLDRGYAYTF | TGTGCCAGCAGGTTGGACAGGGGATATGCCTACACCTTC | TRBV5-6 | TRBD1 | many | TRBJ1-2
CASSPTQGREQFF | TGTGCCAGCAGCCCGACCCAGGGGCGTGAGCAGTTCTTC | TRBV5-4 | . | . | TRBJ2-1
CASSYHAGTNTEAFF | TGTGCCAGTAGTTACCATGCGGGAACGAACACTGAAGCTTTCTTT | TRBV19 | . | . | TRBJ1-1
CSVIGGWVEQFF | TGCAGCGTGATCGGGGGGTGGGTTGAGCAGTTCTTC | TRBV29-1 | TRBD2 | many | TRBJ2-1
CASSMEGRLDEQFF | TGTGCCAGTAGTATGGAGGGCCGTTTGGATGAGCAGTTCTTC | TRBV19 | . | many | TRBJ2-1
CATSRHFYSVQDTQYF | TGTGCCACCAGCAGACACTTCTATTCGGTCCAGGATACGCAGTATTTT | TRBV15 | . | . | TRBJ2-3
CSARDHLYQETQYF | TGCAGTGCTAGAGACCACCTGTACCAAGAGACCCAGTACTTC | TRBV20-1 | . | many | TRBJ2-5
CSARDPGRGQETQYF | TGCAGTGCTAGAGATCCGGGCAGGGGACAAGAGACCCAGTACTTC | TRBV20-1 | . | many | TRBJ2-5
CASSFRGELFF | TGTGCCAGCAGTTTCAGGGGGGAGCTGTTTTTT | TRBV12-3/TRBV12-4 | . | many | TRBJ2-2
CASREGAGVDTQYF | TGTGCCAGCCGGGAAGGGGCGGGCGTAGATACGCAGTATTTT | TRBV7-9 | . | few | TRBJ2-3
CASSAAGVETQYF | TGTGCCAGCAGTGCAGCGGGAGTAGAGACCCAGTACTTC | TRBV6-1 | TRBD2 | . | TRBJ2-5
CASRFSGRMSEQYF | TGCGCCAGCAGGTTTAGCGGACGAATGAGCGAGCAGTACTTC | TRBV10-2 | . | many | TRBJ2-7
CASSFTARGPETQYF | TGTGCCAGCAGTTTTACGGCCAGGGGGCCGGAGACCCAGTACTTC | TRBV27 | TRBD1 | . | TRBJ2-5
CASRVEGETQYF | TGTGCCAGCAGAGTAGAGGGAGAGACCCAGTACTTC | TRBV7-9 | . | many | TRBJ2-5
CSATKLAGDNEQFF | TGCAGTGCTACTAAACTAGCGGGAGACAATGAGCAGTTCTTC | TRBV20-1 | TRBD2 | . | TRBJ2-1
CAISDRGGSNQPQHF | TGTGCCATCAGTGACAGGGGTGGGAGCAATCAGCCCCAGCATTTT | TRBV10-3 | . | many | TRBJ1-5
CASSPVGAAEEQYF | TGTGCCAGCAGTCCGGTCGGGGCGGCGGAAGAGCAGTACTTC | TRBV28 | . | . | TRBJ2-7
CATSRDGVFANTGELFF | TGTGCCACCAGCAGAGATGGGGTTTTCGCGAACACCGGGGAGCTGTTTTTT | TRBV15 | . | many | TRBJ2-2